These 4 T cell receptor beta chains share one sample of origin, sequenced in a study of technical replicates of blood from several donors. Here immunoSEQ multiplex PCR was the method, and the copy in TCRdb shows in-frame clones only, minus some. The sample lists about 100,000 clones; nearly 97% were seen once. What was sequenced was T cells isolated from PBMCs. The source is a human donor in good health.

J is TRBJ2-7 and V is TRBV6-1; a weak D match, TRBD2 (5 bases). The CDR3 is 13 residues long. Germline V gene data show CDR1 as MNHNS and CDR2 as SASEGT. The V gene lost 1 base and the J gene lost 4 bases, with 8 bases spanning the gap. In DNA form, the CDR3 reads TGTGCCAGCAGTGAAGTGAGGGAATACGAGCAGTACTTC. It yields the protein CASSEVREYEQYF.

This clone was picked up one time. Other nucleotide sequences from this sample produce the same CDR3. The chain combines TRBV7-9 with TRBJ2-3; 8 positions agree with TRBD2. Germline CDR1 reads SEHNR; CDR2 reads FQNEAQ (reference sequence). The J segment lost 5 bases and the V segment lost 1 base, leaving 2 bases of the junction unmatched. The CDR3 is 14 amino acids. The CDR3 DNA reads TGTGCCAGCAGCTTAGGCCTAGCGGGAGATACGCAGTATTTT. Translated: CASSLGLAGDTQYF.

The V and J genes are TRBV19 and TRBJ2-3, with D possibly being TRBD2 (6 bases). Trimming pared 4 bases from V and 5 bases from J, leaving 16 bases between. Per the germline V gene, CDR1 is LNHDA and CDR2 is SQIVND (reference sequence). This CDR3 spans 15 amino acids. CDR3 in DNA: TGTGCCAGTAGTAAATGGCGGGGCCCCGGAGATACGCAGTATTTT. Encoded protein: CASSKWRGPGDTQYF.

The J gene is TRBJ2-5, the V gene TRBV21-1; the D call TRBD2 from the table was never checked on the DNA. TRBV21-1 is termed a pseudogene. The CDR3 extends over 14 amino acids. In DNA, the CDR3 is TGTGCCAGCAGCAAAGGCGGGGGGGCAGAGACCCAGTACTTC. This sequence encodes CASSKGGGAETQYF.